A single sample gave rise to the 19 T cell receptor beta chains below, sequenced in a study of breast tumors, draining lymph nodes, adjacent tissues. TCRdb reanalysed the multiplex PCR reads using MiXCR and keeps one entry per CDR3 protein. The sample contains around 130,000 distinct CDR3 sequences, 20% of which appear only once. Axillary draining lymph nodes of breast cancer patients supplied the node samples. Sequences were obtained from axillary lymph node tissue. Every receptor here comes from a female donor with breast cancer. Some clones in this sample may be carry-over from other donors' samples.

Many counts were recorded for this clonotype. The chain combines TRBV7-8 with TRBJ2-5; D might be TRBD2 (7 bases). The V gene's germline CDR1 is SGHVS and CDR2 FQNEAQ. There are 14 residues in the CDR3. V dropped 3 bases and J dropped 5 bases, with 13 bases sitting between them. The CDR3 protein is CASSFGGRRETQYF. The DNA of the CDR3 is TGTGCCAGCAGCTTCGGGGGGCGCAGGGAGACCCAGTACTTC.

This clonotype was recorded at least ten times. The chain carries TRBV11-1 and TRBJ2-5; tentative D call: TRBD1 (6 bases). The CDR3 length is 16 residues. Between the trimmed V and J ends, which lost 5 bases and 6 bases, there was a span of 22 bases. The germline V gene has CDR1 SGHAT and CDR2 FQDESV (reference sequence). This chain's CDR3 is CASSPGAGDVWKTQYF. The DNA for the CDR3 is TGTGCCAGCAGCCCCGGGGCAGGGGATGTTTGGAAGACCCAGTACTTC.

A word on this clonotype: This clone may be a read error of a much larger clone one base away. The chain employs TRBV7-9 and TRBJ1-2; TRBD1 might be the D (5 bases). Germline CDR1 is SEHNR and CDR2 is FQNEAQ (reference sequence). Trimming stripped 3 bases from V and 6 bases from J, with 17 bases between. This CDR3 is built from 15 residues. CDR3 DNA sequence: TGTGCCAGCAGCTTGGCAATCCCCGGGGCCCATGGCTACACCTTC. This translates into CASSLAIPGAHGYTF.

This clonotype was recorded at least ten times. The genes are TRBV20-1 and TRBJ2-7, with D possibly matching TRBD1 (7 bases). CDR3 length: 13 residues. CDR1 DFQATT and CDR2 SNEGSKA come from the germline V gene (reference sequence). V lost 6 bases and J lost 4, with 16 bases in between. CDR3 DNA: TGCAGTGCCTCGGACAGGAGCGGGTACGAGCAGTACTTC. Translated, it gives CSASDRSGYEQYF.

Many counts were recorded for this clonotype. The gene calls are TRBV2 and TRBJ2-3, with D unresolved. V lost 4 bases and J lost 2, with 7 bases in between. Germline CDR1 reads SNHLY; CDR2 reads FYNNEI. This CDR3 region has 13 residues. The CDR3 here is CASSVAATDTQYF. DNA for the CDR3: TGTGCCAGCAGTGTCGCGGCCACAGATACGCAGTATTTT.

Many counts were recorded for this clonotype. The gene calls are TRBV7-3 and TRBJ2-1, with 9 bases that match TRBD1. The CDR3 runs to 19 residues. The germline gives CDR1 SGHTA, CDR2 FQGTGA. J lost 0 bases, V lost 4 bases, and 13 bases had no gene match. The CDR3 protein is CASSSPGQGTASSYNEQFF. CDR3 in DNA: TGTGCCAGCAGCTCTCCGGGACAGGGCACCGCGAGCTCCTACAATGAGCAGTTCTTC.

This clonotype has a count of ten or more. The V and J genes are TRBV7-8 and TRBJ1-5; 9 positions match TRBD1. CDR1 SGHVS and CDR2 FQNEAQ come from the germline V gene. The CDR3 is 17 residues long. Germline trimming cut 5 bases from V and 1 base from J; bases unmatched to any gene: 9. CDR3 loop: CASSPTDRGTSNQPQHF. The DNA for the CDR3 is TGTGCCAGCAGCCCAACCGACAGGGGGACGAGCAATCAGCCCCAGCATTTT.

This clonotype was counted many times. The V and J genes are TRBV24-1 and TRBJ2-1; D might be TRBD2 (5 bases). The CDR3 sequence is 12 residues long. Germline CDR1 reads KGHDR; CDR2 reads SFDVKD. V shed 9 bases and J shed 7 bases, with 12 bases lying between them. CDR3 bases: TGTGCCACCGGGAGTATCCCTAATGAGCAGTTCTTC. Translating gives CATGSIPNEQFF.

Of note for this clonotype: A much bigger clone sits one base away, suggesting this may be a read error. CDR3 region: CASRTGTGDYSNRPQHF. The CDR3, as DNA: TGTGCCAGCAGAACCGGGACAGGCGACTATAGCAATCGGCCCCAGCATTTT. The rearrangement joins TRBV6-5 to TRBJ1-5; 8 bases are shared with TRBD1. CDR1 and CDR2 from the germline V gene are MNHEY and SVGAGI. The CDR3 is 17 residues long.

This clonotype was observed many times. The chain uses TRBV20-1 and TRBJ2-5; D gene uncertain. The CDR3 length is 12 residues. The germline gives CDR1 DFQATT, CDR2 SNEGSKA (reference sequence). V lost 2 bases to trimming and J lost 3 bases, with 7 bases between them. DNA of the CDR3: TGCAGTGCTAGACGGGTCGAAGAGACCCAGTACTTC. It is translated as CSARRVEETQYF.

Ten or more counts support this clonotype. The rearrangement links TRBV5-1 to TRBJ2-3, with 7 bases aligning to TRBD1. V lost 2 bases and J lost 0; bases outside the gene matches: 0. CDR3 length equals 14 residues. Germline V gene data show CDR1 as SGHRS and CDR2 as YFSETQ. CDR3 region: CASSLQGSTDTQYF. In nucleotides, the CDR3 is TGCGCCAGCAGCTTACAGGGGAGCACAGATACGCAGTATTTT.

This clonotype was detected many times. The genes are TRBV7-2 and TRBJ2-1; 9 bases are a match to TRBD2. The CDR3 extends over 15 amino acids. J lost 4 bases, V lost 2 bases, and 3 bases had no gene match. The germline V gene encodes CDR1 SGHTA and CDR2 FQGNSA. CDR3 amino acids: CASSLRTSAYNEQFF. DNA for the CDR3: TGTGCCAGCAGCTTAAGGACTAGCGCATACAATGAGCAGTTCTTC.

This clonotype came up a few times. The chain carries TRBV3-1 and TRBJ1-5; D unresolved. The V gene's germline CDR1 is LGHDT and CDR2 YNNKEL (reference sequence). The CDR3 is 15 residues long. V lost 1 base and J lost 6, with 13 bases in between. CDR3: CASSQGTVFSQPQHF. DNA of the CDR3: TGTGCCAGCAGCCAAGGTACGGTGTTTAGTCAGCCCCAGCATTTT.

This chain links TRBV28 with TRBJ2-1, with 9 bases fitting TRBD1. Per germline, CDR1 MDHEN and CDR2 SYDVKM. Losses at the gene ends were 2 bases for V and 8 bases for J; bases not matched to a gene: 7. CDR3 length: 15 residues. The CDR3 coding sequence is TGTGCCAGCAGTTTAGAACAGGGGGCACTGGATGAGCAGTTCTTC. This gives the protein CASSLEQGALDEQFF.

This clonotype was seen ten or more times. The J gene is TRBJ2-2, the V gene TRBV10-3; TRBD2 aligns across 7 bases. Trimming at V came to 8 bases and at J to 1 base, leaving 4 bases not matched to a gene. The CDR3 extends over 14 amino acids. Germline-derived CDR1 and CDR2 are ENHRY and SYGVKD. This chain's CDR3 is CAIGRDVNTGELFF. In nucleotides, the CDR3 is TGTGCCATCGGGAGGGACGTGAACACCGGGGAGCTGTTTTTT.

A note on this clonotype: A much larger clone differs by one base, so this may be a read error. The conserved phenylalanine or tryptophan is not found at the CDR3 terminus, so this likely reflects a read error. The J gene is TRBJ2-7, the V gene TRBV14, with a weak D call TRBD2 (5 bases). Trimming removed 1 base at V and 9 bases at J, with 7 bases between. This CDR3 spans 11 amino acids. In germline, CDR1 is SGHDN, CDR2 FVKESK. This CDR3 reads CASSQGGWQYL. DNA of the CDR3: TGTGCCAGCAGCCAAGGCGGGTGGCAGTACCTC.

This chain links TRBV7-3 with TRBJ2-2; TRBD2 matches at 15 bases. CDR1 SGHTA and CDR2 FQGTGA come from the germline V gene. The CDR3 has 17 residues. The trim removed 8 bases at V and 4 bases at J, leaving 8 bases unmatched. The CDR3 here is CASGSGLAGGVTGELFF. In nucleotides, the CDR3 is TGTGCCAGCGGCAGCGGACTAGCGGGAGGGGTCACCGGGGAGCTGTTTTTT.

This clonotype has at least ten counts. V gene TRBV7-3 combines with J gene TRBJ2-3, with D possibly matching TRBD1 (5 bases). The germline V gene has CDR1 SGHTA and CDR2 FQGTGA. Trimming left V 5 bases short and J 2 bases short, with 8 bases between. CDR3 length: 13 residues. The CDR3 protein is CASSRTYTDTQYF. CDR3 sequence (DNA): TGTGCCAGCAGCAGGACATACACAGATACGCAGTATTTT.

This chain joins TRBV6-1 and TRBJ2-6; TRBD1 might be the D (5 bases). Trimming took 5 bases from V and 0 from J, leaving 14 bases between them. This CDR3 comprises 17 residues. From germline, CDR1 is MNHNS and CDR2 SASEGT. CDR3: CASSTPRTPSGANVLTF. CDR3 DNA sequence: TGTGCCAGCAGTACTCCCCGGACACCCTCTGGGGCCAACGTCCTGACTTTC.